The T cell receptor (beta chain) described here comes from a study of cytomegalovirus exposure and HLA in healthy donors. The CDR3 extends over 14 amino acids. CDR1 and CDR2 from the germline V gene are SGDLS and YYNGEE. V gave up 6 bases and J gave up 2 bases, with 14 bases separating them. PCR used 60 Vbeta primers and 13 Jbeta primers. The assay was immunoSEQ multiplex PCR, and TCRdb's table has in-frame clones only and misses some. Counted here are about 150,000 clones, approximately 79% occurring once; the ten biggest clones make up less than 2%. As to this clone: Its antigen remains unidentified.

Regarding the study as a whole: Some highly shared sequence variants likely arose as a pipeline artifact.

The material sequenced was PBMCs. This TCR came from a woman between 25 and 40 years old in good health and CMV-seronegative. The chain recombines TRBV9 with TRBJ2-5; the D gene is possibly TRBD1 (5 bases). CDR3 DNA sequence: TGTGCCAGCAACAGGCGGCTGGATCAAGAGACCCAGTACTTC. Encoded protein: CASNRRLDQETQYF. Variable domain in full (rest from reference TRBV9 and TRBJ2-5): DSGVTQTPKHLITATGQRVTLRCSPRSGDLSVYWYQQSLDQGLQFLIQYYNGEERAKGNILERFSAQQFPDLHSELNLSSLELGDSALYFCASNRRLDQETQYFGPGTRLLVL.